These 17 T cell receptor beta chains were all obtained from the same sample, sequenced in a study of cytomegalovirus exposure and HLA in healthy donors. A multiplex PCR was run with 60 Vbeta primers and 13 Jbeta primers. Libraries were prepared by immunoSEQ multiplex PCR; TCRdb keeps only in-frame clonotypes and omits some of them. The table shows under 110,000 clones, with about 71% occurring only once. The sequenced sample was PBMCs. The receptors derive from a boy younger than 18 in good health and CMV-seronegative.

This clone appeared a few times. The chain uses TRBV11-2 and TRBJ2-1; 10 positions agree with TRBD1. CDR3 length: 17 amino acids. With 5 bases clipped from V and 6 bases from J, the junction kept 13 bases outside the gene matches. Germline V gene data show CDR1 as SGHAT and CDR2 as FQNNGV. The DNA for the CDR3 is TGTGCCAGCAGCCCTTTTTTAAGGGACAGGGGAAGCAATGAGCAGTTCTTC. Residues: CASSPFLRDRGSNEQFF.

This clone was seen more than once but under ten times. The chain joins TRBV13 to TRBJ1-5; D possibly corresponds to TRBD1 (6 bases). The V end was cut by 2 bases, the J end by 5 bases, with 10 bases between. Germline CDR1 PRHDT, CDR2 FYEKMQ (reference sequence). The CDR3 runs to 14 residues. The CDR3 DNA is TGTGCCAGCAGCTTAAGGGGGTTTGATCAGCCCCAGCATTTT. Translation gives CASSLRGFDQPQHF. Drawing the rest from reference TRBV13 and TRBJ1-5, the complete variable domain is AAGVIQSPRHLIKEKRETATLKCYPIPRHDTVYWYQQGPGQDPQFLISFYEKMQSDKGSIPDRFSAQQFSDYHSELNMSSLELGDSALYFCASSLRGFDQPQHFGDGTRLSIL.

The chain uses TRBV6-1 and TRBJ2-1; D ambiguous. From germline, CDR1 is MNHNS and CDR2 SASEGT. The CDR3 is 15 amino acids. Between the trimmed V and J ends, which lost 2 bases and 0 bases, there was a span of 8 bases. In nucleotides, the CDR3 is TGTGCCAGCAGTGAACGTGTGAGCTCCTACAATGAGCAGTTCTTC. It specifies CASSERVSSYNEQFF.

The chain joins TRBV27 to TRBJ1-1; no clear D. V was trimmed by 1 base and J by 4 bases, leaving 10 bases between them. Germline assignment: CDR1 MNHEY and CDR2 SMNVEV (reference sequence). The CDR3 has 14 residues. CDR3 residues: CASSLYSGSTEAFF. CDR3 coding DNA: TGTGCCAGCAGTTTATACTCCGGGAGCACTGAAGCTTTCTTT.

In its sample, this clone was seen a few times. The gene calls are TRBV18 and TRBJ2-5, with D possibly TRBD1 on 6 matching bases. The ends were cut back, 2 bases at V and 1 base at J, with 11 bases in the middle. There are 15 residues in the CDR3. CDR1 and CDR2 (germline): KGHSH, LQKENI. The CDR3 coding sequence is TGTGCCAGCTCACCATATGTGACAGGCCAAGAGACCCAGTACTTC. Amino acid sequence: CASSPYVTGQETQYF.

This chain connects TRBV30 to TRBJ2-4; 7 nucleotides match TRBD2. The germline V gene encodes CDR1 GTSNPN and CDR2 SVGIG (reference sequence). After removal of 0 bases from V and 6 bases from J, the junction contained 5 bases not matched to a gene. The CDR3 contains 14 residues. The CDR3 DNA reads TGTGCCTGGAGTGTAGCGGGGAGAGGAAACATTCAGTACTTC. Residues: CAWSVAGRGNIQYF.

The rearrangement joins TRBV27 to TRBJ2-3; 10 nucleotides agree with TRBD2. CDR3 length: 16 residues. Unmatched junction bases numbered 5, after V lost 3 bases and J lost 2 bases. Germline CDR1 and CDR2: MNHEY and SMNVEV (reference sequence). This CDR3 is CASSFRLAGVTDTQYF. In DNA, the CDR3 is TGTGCCAGCAGTTTTCGGCTAGCGGGGGTCACAGATACGCAGTATTTT.

The chain uses TRBV19 and TRBJ2-7; maybe TRBD2 (6 bases). V was clipped by 2 bases and J by 5 bases, with 13 bases between them. In germline, CDR1 is LNHDA, CDR2 SQIVND (reference sequence). The length of the CDR3 is 14 residues. The CDR3 sequence is CASSISGEVHEQYF. In nucleotides, the CDR3 is TGTGCCAGTAGTATATCCGGGGAGGTTCACGAGCAGTACTTC.

The chain recombines TRBV19 with TRBJ2-4; perhaps TRBD2 as D (6 bases). CDR1 LNHDA and CDR2 SQIVND come from the germline V gene (reference sequence). V was trimmed by 5 bases and J by 0 bases, leaving 17 bases between them. The CDR3 contains 17 residues. The CDR3 spells CASSGTGLGLAKNIQYF. The CDR3 coding sequence is TGTGCCAGTAGTGGAACCGGGCTGGGACTAGCCAAAAACATTCAGTACTTC.

Here the CDR3 DNA reads TGTGCCAGCAGTGAAGCTCCTGACTCCCCTTTTTCACCCCTCCACTTT. Residues: CASSEAPDSPFSPLHF. This sequence joins TRBV6-1 and TRBJ1-6, with D hard to call. The V end was cut by 0 bases, the J end by 9 bases, with 15 bases between. Germline V gives CDR1 MNHNS, CDR2 SASEGT. The CDR3 totals 16 residues.

The chain couples TRBV5-6 to TRBJ1-1; no definite D call. Trimming took 1 base from V and 1 from J, leaving 17 bases between them. From germline, CDR1 is SGHDT and CDR2 YYEEEE. This CDR3 region has 17 residues. CDR3 protein: CASSLLPTGLKNTEAFF. The CDR3 nucleotides read TGTGCCAGCAGCTTGCTCCCTACGGGTTTGAAGAACACTGAAGCTTTCTTT.

The chain recombines TRBV10-3 with TRBJ1-2; 10 bases agree with TRBD1. Per the germline V gene, CDR1 is ENHRY and CDR2 is SYGVKD. This CDR3 is built from 14 residues. V shed 10 bases, J shed 5 bases, and the junction held 10 bases outside the gene matches. This chain's CDR3 is CATGQGVTMYGYTF. In DNA, the CDR3 is TGTGCCACCGGACAGGGGGTAACTATGTATGGCTACACCTTC.

The chain recombines TRBV5-1 with TRBJ2-5; possibly TRBD2 for D (6 bases). CDR1 is SGHRS, CDR2 YFSETQ, per germline. This CDR3 spans 13 amino acids. V lost 5 bases and J lost 1, with 9 bases in between. The CDR3 sequence: CASSAGPQETQYF. CDR3 DNA sequence: TGCGCCAGCAGTGCGGGACCCCAAGAGACCCAGTACTTC.

The table lists this clone with a few counts. J is TRBJ1-2 and V is TRBV28, with TRBD1 identical over 9 bases. Unmatched junction bases numbered 12, after V lost 5 bases and J lost 8 bases. The CDR3 extends over 15 amino acids. Germline V gene lookup returns CDR1 MDHEN and CDR2 SYDVKM. This CDR3 reads CASSTLGQGFSGYTF. The CDR3 coding sequence is TGTGCCAGCAGTACCCTCGGACAGGGGTTCTCAGGCTACACCTTC.

This chain links TRBV11-3 with TRBJ1-1, with D perhaps matching TRBD1 (6 bases). This CDR3 comprises 14 residues. The germline gives CDR1 SGHNT, CDR2 YENEEA. Trimming shortened V by 1 base and J by 4 bases, and 10 bases separated the two germline ends. DNA of the CDR3: TGTGCCAGCAGCTTAGCCTCACAGGGCACTGAAGCTTTCTTT. Translating gives CASSLASQGTEAFF.

The V and J genes are TRBV11-2 and TRBJ1-5; the D is unclear. Trimming left V 0 bases short and J 1 base short, with 7 bases between. CDR3 size: 15 residues. From germline, CDR1 is SGHAT and CDR2 FQNNGV. The CDR3 here is CASSLDGESNQPQHF. The CDR3 coding sequence is TGTGCCAGCAGCTTAGACGGGGAAAGCAATCAGCCCCAGCATTTT. Full variable domain (outside the CDR3, taken from reference TRBV11-2 and TRBJ1-5): EAGVAQSPRYKIIEKRQSVAFWCNPISGHATLYWYQQILGQGPKLLIQFQNNGVVDDSQLPKDRFSAERLKGVDSTLKIQPAKLEDSAVYLCASSLDGESNQPQHFGDGTRLSIL.

This clone was seen just once. V usage is TRBV28 and J usage is TRBJ1-2; TRBD1 aligns across 7 bases. J gave up 5 bases and V 4 bases, and 7 bases lay outside the gene matches. The CDR3 is 14 amino acids. CDR1 MDHEN and CDR2 SYDVKM come from the germline V gene. CDR3 protein: CASSYQGVRYGYTF. Here the CDR3 DNA reads TGTGCCAGCAGTTATCAGGGGGTGAGGTATGGCTACACCTTC.